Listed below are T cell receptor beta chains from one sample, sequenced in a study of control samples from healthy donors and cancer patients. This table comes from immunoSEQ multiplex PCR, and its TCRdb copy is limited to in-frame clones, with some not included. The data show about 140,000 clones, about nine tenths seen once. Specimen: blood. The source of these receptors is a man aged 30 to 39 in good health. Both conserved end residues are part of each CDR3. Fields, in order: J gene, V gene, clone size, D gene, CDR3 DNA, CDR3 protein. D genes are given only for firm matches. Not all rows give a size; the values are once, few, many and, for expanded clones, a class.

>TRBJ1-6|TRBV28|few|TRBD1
TGTGCCAGCAGTAAAGGACAGGGATATTCACCCCTCCACTTT
CASSKGQGYSPLHF
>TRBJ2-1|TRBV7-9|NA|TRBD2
TGTGCCAGCAGCACGACCCTGACTAGCGGGAGTTTGAGTTACAATGAGCAGTTCTTC
CASSTTLTSGSLSYNEQFF
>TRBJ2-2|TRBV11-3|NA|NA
TGTGCCAGCAGCTACAGGGCTTTCGGCACCGGGGAGCTGTTTTTT
CASSYRAFGTGELFF
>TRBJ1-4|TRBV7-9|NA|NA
TGTGCCAGCAGCTCCGGCGTGGGGAAGGGTAATGAAAAACTGTTTTTT
CASSSGVGKGNEKLFF
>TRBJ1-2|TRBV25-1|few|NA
TGTGCCAGCGTCTCTTTCGCGGGGGACTATGGCTACACCTTC
CASVSFAGDYGYTF
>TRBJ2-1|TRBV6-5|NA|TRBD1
TGTGCCAGCATCACCCCGGACAGGCCCTACAATGAGCAGTTCTTC
CASITPDRPYNEQFF
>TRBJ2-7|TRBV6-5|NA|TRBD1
TGTGCCAGCAAATCGGGACAGGCTACCTACGAGCAGTACTTC
CASKSGQATYEQYF
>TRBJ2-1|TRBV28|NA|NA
TGTGCCAGCAGTCGCCTAGGTCCTAGCTCCTACAATGAGCAGTTCTTC
CASSRLGPSSYNEQFF
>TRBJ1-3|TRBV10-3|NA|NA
TGTGCCATCAGGGATCTGAACACCATATATTTT
CAIRDLNTIYF
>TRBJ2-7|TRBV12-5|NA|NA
TGTGCTAGTGGCACAGGTGTCCTTTTCTACGAGCAGTACTTC
CASGTGVLFYEQYF
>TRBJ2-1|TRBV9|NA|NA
TGTGCCAGCAGCGTAACGTCCACACCGAACAGGGAGCAGTTCTTC
CASSVTSTPNREQFF
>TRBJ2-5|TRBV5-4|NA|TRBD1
TGTGCCAGCAGCCCGGAGCCAGGGGGCTGGGAGACCCAGTACTTC
CASSPEPGGWETQYF
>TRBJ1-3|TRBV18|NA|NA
TGTGCCAGCTCCCGCAACTCTGGAAACACCATATATTTT
CASSRNSGNTIYF
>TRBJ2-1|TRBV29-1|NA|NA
TGCAGCGTTGAAGAAGGGACAAGCAGCTCCTACAATGAGCAGTTCTTC
CSVEEGTSSSYNEQFF
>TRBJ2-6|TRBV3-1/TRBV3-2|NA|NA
TGTGCCAGCAGCGCCCGGGGGGCCAACGTCCTGACTTTC
CASSARGANVLTF
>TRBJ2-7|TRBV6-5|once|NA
TGTGCCAGCGGGCGGGGATCCTCCTACGAGCAGTACTTC
CASGRGSSYEQYF
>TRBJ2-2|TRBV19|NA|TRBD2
TGTGCCAGTAGTATAGCTAGCGGGAGAGTTGCGAACACCGGGGAGCTGTTTTTT
CASSIASGRVANTGELFF
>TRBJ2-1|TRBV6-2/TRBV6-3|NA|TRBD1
TGTGCCAGCAGTCTCGACCTCAAACGACAGGGATACAATGAGCAGTTCTTC
CASSLDLKRQGYNEQFF